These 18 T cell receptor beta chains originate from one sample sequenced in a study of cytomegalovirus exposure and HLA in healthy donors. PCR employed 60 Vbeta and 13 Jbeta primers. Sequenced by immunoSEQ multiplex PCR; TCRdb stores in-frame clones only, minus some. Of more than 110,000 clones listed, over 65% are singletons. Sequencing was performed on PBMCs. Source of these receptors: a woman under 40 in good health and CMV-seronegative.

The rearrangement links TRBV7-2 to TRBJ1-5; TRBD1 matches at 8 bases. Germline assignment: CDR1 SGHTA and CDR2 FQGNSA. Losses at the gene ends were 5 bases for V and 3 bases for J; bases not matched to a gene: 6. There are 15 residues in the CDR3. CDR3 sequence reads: CASSPDRGPNQPQHF. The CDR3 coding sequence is TGTGCCAGCAGCCCAGACAGGGGTCCCAATCAGCCCCAGCATTTT.

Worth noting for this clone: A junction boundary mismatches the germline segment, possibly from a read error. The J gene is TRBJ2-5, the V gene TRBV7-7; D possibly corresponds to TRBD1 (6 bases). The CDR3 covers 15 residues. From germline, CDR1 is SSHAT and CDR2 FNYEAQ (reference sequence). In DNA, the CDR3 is TGTGCTAGCAGCGCCTCCGGGACACCCCAAGAGACCCAGTACTTC. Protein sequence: CASSASGTPQETQYF.

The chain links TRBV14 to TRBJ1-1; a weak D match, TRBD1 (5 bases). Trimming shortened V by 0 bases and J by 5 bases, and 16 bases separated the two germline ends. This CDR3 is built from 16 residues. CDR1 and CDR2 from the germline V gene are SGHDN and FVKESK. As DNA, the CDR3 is TGTGCCAGCAGCCAAGAGGAGGGTCAGGGTCGTACTGAAGCTTTCTTT. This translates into CASSQEEGQGRTEAFF.

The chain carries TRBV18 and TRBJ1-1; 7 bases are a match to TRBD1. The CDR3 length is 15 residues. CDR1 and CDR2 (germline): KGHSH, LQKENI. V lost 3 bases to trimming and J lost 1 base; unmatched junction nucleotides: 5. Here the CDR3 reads CASSPRTGENTEAFF. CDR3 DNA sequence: TGTGCCAGCTCACCCCGGACAGGCGAGAACACTGAAGCTTTCTTT.

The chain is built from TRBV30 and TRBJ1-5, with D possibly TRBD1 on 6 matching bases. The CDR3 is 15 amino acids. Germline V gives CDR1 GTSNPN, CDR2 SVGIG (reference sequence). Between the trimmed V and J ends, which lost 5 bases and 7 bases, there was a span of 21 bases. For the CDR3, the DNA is TGTGCCTGGTCGCTCGGGGGGGCAACAGGGCAGCCCCAGCATTTT. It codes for CAWSLGGATGQPQHF.

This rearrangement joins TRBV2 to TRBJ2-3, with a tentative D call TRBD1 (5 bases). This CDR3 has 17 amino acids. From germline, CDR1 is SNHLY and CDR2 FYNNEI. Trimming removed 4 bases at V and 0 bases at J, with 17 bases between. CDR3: CASSGGQVTLSTDTQYF. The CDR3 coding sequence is TGTGCCAGCAGTGGGGGCCAGGTCACCCTTAGCACAGATACGCAGTATTTT.

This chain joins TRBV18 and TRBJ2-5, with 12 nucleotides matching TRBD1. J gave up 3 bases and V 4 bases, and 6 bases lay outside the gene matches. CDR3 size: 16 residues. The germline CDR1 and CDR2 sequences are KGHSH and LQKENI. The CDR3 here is CASSRGTGGGEETQYF. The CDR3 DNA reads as TGTGCCAGCTCACGAGGGACAGGGGGCGGAGAAGAGACCCAGTACTTC.

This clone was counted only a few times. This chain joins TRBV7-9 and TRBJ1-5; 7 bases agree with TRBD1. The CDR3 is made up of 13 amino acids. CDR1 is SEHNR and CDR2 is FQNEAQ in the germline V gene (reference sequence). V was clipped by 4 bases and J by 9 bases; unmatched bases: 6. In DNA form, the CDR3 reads TGTGCCAGCAGCTCATCAGGGGGTGGGCCCCAGCATTTT. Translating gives CASSSSGGGPQHF.

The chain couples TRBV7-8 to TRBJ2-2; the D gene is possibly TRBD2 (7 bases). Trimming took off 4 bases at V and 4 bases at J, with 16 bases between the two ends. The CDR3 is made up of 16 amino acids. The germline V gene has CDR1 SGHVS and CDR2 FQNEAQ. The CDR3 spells CASSSFTGGSTGELFF. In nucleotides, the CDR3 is TGTGCCAGCAGCTCGTTCACGGGGGGCAGCACCGGGGAGCTGTTTTTT.

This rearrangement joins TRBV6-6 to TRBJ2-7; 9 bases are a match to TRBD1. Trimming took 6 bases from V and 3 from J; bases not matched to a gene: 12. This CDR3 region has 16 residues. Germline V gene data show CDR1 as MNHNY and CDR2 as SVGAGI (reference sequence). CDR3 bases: TGTGCCAGCAGGGCTCAGACAGGGGGGCCTCTCTACGAGCAGTACGTC. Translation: CASRAQTGGPLYEQYV.

CDR3 sequence: CAWSMGQGNTEAFF. CDR3 in DNA: TGTGCCTGGAGTATGGGACAGGGTAACACTGAAGCTTTCTTT. The J gene is TRBJ1-1, the V gene TRBV30; 9 nucleotides align to TRBD1. This CDR3 comprises 14 residues. Per the germline V gene, CDR1 is GTSNPN and CDR2 is SVGIG (reference sequence). V trimming: 2 bases; J trimming: 2 bases; junction bases outside the gene matches: 3.

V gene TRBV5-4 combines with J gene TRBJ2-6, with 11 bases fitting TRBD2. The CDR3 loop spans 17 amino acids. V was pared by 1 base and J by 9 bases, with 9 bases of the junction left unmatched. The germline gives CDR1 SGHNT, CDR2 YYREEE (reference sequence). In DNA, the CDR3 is TGTGCCAGCAGCTTGAAGTTAACTAGCGGGAGATTCAACGTCCTGACTTTC. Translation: CASSLKLTSGRFNVLTF.

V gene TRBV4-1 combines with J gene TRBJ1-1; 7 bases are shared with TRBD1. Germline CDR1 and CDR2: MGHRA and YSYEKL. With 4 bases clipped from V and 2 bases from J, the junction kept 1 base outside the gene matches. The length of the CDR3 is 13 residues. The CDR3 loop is CASSRQGNTEAFF. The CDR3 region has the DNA TGCGCCAGCAGCCGACAGGGAAACACTGAAGCTTTCTTT.

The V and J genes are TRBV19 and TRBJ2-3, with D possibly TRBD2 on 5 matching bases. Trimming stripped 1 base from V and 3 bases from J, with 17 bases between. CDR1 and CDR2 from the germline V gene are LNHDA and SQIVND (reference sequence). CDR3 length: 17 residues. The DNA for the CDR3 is TGTGCCAGTAGTATAGGAGGGAGCGGTTATTTTACAGATACGCAGTATTTT. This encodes CASSIGGSGYFTDTQYF.

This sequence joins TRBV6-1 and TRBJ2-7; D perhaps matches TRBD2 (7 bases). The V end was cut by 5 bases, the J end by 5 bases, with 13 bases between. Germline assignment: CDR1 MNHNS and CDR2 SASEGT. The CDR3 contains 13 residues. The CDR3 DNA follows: TGTGCCAGCAGTATTAGGGAGGGGGACGAGCAGTACGTC. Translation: CASSIREGDEQYV.

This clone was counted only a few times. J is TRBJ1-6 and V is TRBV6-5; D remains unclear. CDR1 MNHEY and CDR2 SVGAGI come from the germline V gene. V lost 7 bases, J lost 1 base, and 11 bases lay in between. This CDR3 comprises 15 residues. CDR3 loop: CASKLEGSYNSPLHF. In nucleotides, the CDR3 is TGTGCCAGCAAGCTAGAGGGATCCTATAATTCACCCCTCCACTTT.

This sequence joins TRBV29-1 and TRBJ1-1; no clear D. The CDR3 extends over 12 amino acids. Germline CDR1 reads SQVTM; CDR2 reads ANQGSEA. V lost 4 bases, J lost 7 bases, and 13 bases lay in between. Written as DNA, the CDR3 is TGCAGCGTTGGAGTGAGAGGATTTGAAGCTTTCTTT. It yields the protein CSVGVRGFEAFF.

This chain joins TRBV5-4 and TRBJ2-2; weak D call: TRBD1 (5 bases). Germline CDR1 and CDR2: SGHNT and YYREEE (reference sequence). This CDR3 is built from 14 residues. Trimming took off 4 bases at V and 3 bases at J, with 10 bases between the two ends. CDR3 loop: CASSTLQDTGELFF. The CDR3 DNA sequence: TGTGCCAGCAGCACCTTACAGGACACCGGGGAGCTGTTTTTT.